The clone carrying this T cell receptor beta chain was detected only a few times. The data stem from a study of human T cells and chemical hapten exposure. TCRdb reprocessed the RACE reads with MiXCR, giving one entry per CDR3 protein. The sample consists of about 140,000 distinct CDR3 sequences, roughly 12% of them appearing once. The time point: patch test 2, 6 weeks after DPC sensitization. The sample's treatment: therapeutic diphenylcyclopropenone sensitization with weekly scalp DPC. With 0 bases removed from V and 5 bases from J, the gap between germline ends came to 15 bases. CDR1 SGHRS and CDR2 YFSETQ come from the germline V gene. The CDR3 has 15 amino acids.

The TCR was taken from a woman aged 45 to 65 with alopecia areata. Some clones in this sample may be carry-over from other donors' samples. This specimen consisted of whole blood, obtained in connection with sensitization to the hapten diphenylcyclopropenone (DPC). The chain carries TRBV5-1 and TRBJ2-7; D may be TRBD1 (5 bases). In nucleotides, the CDR3 is TGCGCCAGCAGCTTGGCCGGCAGGGCCGGCGACGAGCAGTACTTC. Translating it yields CASSLAGRAGDEQYF. Combining the CDR3 with reference TRBV5-1 and TRBJ2-7 gives the whole variable domain KAGVTQTPRYLIKTRGQQVTLSCSPISGHRSVSWYQQTPGQGLQFLFEYFSETQRNKGNFPGRFSGRQFSNSRSEMNVSTLELGDSALYLCASSLAGRAGDEQYFGPGTRLTVT.